This T cell receptor (beta chain) was retrieved from a study of radiotherapy plus CTLA-4 blockade in lung cancer. Study findings and constraints: Tumor-derived TCR clones expanded in blood after radiotherapy plus ipilimumab.

Some clones are missing from TCRdb's copy, which holds only in-frame ones; the method was immunoSEQ multiplex PCR. The sample records about 110,000 clones, approximately 81% being singletons. Regarding this clone: The antigen remains unidentified.

Trimming removed 3 bases at V and 0 bases at J, with 5 bases between. CDR1 and CDR2 (germline): SNHLY, FYNNEI. This CDR3 contains 14 residues. Focal radiation with ipilimumab CTLA-4 blockade was given to patients with chemo-refractory metastatic non-small-cell lung cancer. The sample consisted of peripheral blood, taken from a patient treated with radiotherapy plus ipilimumab. The clonotype comes from a human donor with non-small cell lung cancer that progressed on radiotherapy plus ipilimumab. Some clones in this sample may be carry-over from other donors' samples. The rearrangement uses TRBV2 and TRBJ2-2; D remains ambiguous. CDR3 DNA sequence: TGTGCCAGCAGTGACCGCGCGAACACCGGGGAGCTGTTTTTT. This codes for CASSDRANTGELFF. Filled out from reference TRBV2 and TRBJ2-2, the complete variable domain reads EPEVTQTPSHQVTQMGQEVILRCVPISNHLYFYWYRQILGQKVEFLVSFYNNEISEKSEIFDDQFSVERPDGSNFTLKIRSTKLEDSAMYFCASSDRANTGELFFGEGSRLTVL.